A selection of T cell receptor beta chains follows, all from one sample in a study of beta chain features in type 1 diabetes. Clones were read by immunoSEQ multiplex PCR, and TCRdb kept only the in-frame ones, dropping some. The data hold hundreds of thousands of clones, with roughly 30% observed a single time. The sequenced material came from naive CD4+ T cells from blood. All receptors derive from a man aged 18 to 29 in good health. Each CDR3 is given with its conserved first and last residue. A D gene is named only where the DNA matches it firmly. Some rows mark clone size as missing; the rest say once, few, many or name a class of expanded clone.

J,size,D,V,DNA,CDR3
TRBJ2-1,few,-,TRBV6-6,TGTGCCAGCAGTTACTCATTGCAGAGCTCCTACAATGAGCAGTTCTTC,CASSYSLQSSYNEQFF
TRBJ2-1,-,-,TRBV7-2,TGTGCCAGCACCCCTCGGGCGGGCCTAAAGGATGAGCAGTTCTTC,CASTPRAGLKDEQFF
TRBJ2-1,few,TRBD2,TRBV9,TGTGCCAGCAGCTTCCGGACTAGCGGGAATAATGAGCAGTTCTTC,CASSFRTSGNNEQFF
TRBJ2-7,few,-,TRBV15,TGTGCCACCAGCAGAGATCGGAGTCGCGAGCAGTACTTC,CATSRDRSREQYF
TRBJ2-3,-,-,TRBV5-1,TGCGCCAGCAGCTTGGACGTCTTCACAGATACGCAGTATTTT,CASSLDVFTDTQYF
TRBJ2-7,few,-,TRBV30,TGTGCCTGGAGTGGGCATCCAAGCTCCTACGAGCAGTACTTC,CAWSGHPSSYEQYF
TRBJ2-7,few,-,TRBV30,TGTGCCTGGAGTGTGGGCCTCTCCTACGAGCAGTACTTC,CAWSVGLSYEQYF
TRBJ2-5,-,TRBD2,TRBV29-1,TGCAGCGGAGGACTAGAAGAGACCCAGTACTTC,CSGGLEETQYF
TRBJ1-4,few,-,TRBV30,TGTGCCTGGAGTGGGGGGACTAATGAAAAACTGTTTTTT,CAWSGGTNEKLFF
TRBJ1-2,-,-,TRBV29-1,TGCAGCGTTGAAGATCTTCGCGGCTACACCTTC,CSVEDLRGYTF
TRBJ2-1,-,-,TRBV5-1,TGCGCCAGCAGCTTTAGCACTTCCTACAATGAGCAGTTCTTC,CASSFSTSYNEQFF
TRBJ2-7,-,-,TRBV7-2,TGTGCCAGCAGCTTAGCGCGGTCGGGAAACGAGCAGTACTTC,CASSLARSGNEQYF
TRBJ2-7,-,TRBD2,TRBV7-8,TGTGCCAGCAGGCGGCGGGGGACTTCCTACGAGCAGTACTTC,CASRRRGTSYEQYF
TRBJ2-6,-,-,TRBV9,TGTGCCAGCAGCGGGGCCTCTGGGGCCAACGTCCTGACTTTC,CASSGASGANVLTF
TRBJ2-7,-,TRBD2,TRBV15,TGTGCCACCAGCTCTCAACCGGGACTAGCGGGAGTCGAGCAGTACTTC,CATSSQPGLAGVEQYF
TRBJ2-7,few,-,TRBV30,TGTGCCTGGAGTGAATTGGGTTACGAGCAGTACTTC,CAWSELGYEQYF
TRBJ2-2,few,-,TRBV19,TGTGCCAGTAGTATAGGCGGATTTACCGGGGAGCTGTTTTTT,CASSIGGFTGELFF
TRBJ2-7,-,TRBD2,TRBV29-1,TGCAGCGTTGAAGGGCGGGGGGCCTACGAGCAGTACTTC,CSVEGRGAYEQYF
TRBJ2-7,-,-,TRBV30,TGTGCCTGGAGTACAGGGTATCCCTACGAGCAGTACTTC,CAWSTGYPYEQYF
TRBJ2-5,many,-,TRBV30,TGTGCCTGGGGCCGGCTTCAAGAGACCCAGTACTTC,CAWGRLQETQYF
TRBJ2-7,few,-,TRBV30,TGTGCCTGGAGTGTAAGAGTCCTCTCCTACGAGCAGTACTTC,CAWSVRVLSYEQYF
TRBJ1-5,-,-,TRBV30,TGTGCCTGGAGCCGGGGTTTAGGACAGCCCCAGCATTTT,CAWSRGLGQPQHF
TRBJ1-4,-,-,TRBV30,TGTGCCTGGAGTGCCCGTAATGAAAAACTGTTTTTT,CAWSARNEKLFF
TRBJ2-2,-,TRBD1,TRBV25-1,TGTGCCAGCAGAGCGGGGACAGGGGACACCGGGGAGCTGTTTTTT,CASRAGTGDTGELFF
TRBJ1-3,-,-,TRBV30,TGTGCCTGGAGTGTCCAGGCGTCTGGAAACACCATATATTTT,CAWSVQASGNTIYF
TRBJ1-2,-,-,TRBV30,TGTGCCTGGAGTGCCGACAGAGGCCCCTATGGCTACACCTTC,CAWSADRGPYGYTF
TRBJ2-3,-,TRBD2,TRBV7-9,TGTGCCAGCACCCGACTAGCGGGAGTAGATACGCAGTATTTT,CASTRLAGVDTQYF
TRBJ2-2,-,TRBD2,TRBV13,TGTGCCAGCAGCTTAGATAGGACTAGCCTCCACACCGGGGAGCTGTTTTTT,CASSLDRTSLHTGELFF
TRBJ2-7,-,-,TRBV20-1,TGCAGTGCTAGAGAGAGCTACGAGCAGTACTTC,CSARESYEQYF
TRBJ2-5,-,-,TRBV15,TGTGCCACCAGCCCACGGGGAGGTATCGCAGCGGGCGTTGGTTACTTC,CATSPRGGIAAGVGYF